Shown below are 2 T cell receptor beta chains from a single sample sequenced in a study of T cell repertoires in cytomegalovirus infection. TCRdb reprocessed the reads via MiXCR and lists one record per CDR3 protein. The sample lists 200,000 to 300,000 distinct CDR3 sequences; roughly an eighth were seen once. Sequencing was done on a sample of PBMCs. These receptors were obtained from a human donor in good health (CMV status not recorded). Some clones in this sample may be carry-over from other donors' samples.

The CDR3 bases are TGTGCCAGTAGTACGGGACAGGGGGGCAATGAGCAGTTCTTC. Translation gives CASSTGQGGNEQFF. This chain joins TRBV19 and TRBJ2-1; TRBD1 agrees at 11 bases. After removal of 4 bases from V and 6 bases from J, the junction contained 2 bases not matched to a gene. In germline, CDR1 is LNHDA, CDR2 SQIVND (reference sequence). This CDR3 spans 14 amino acids.

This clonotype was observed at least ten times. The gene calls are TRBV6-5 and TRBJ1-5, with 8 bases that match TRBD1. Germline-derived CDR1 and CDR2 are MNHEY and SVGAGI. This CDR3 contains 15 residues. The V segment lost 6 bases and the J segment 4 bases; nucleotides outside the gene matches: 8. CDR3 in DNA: TGTGCCAGCAGGCCGGACAGGGAGAGAAATCAGCCCCAGCATTTT. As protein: CASRPDRERNQPQHF.